The clone carrying this T cell receptor beta chain showed up just once. This sample stems from a study of radiotherapy plus CTLA-4 blockade in lung cancer. TCRdb's copy holds only in-frame clones and misses some; the assay was immunoSEQ multiplex PCR. The sample has some 50,000 clones, roughly 84% seen once. V dropped 3 bases and J dropped 1 base, with 7 bases sitting between them. The CDR3 loop spans 13 amino acids. Looked up from germline, CDR1 is GTSNPN and CDR2 is SVGIG (reference sequence). This receptor was identified in a human donor with non-small cell lung cancer who had a partial response to radiotherapy plus ipilimumab. The specimen comprised peripheral blood, sampled from a patient treated with radiotherapy plus ipilimumab. The J gene is TRBJ1-5, the V gene TRBV30; D unclear. The CDR3 loop is CAWRSDSNQPQHF. In nucleotides, the CDR3 is TGTGCCTGGAGAAGCGACAGCAATCAGCCCCAGCATTTT.